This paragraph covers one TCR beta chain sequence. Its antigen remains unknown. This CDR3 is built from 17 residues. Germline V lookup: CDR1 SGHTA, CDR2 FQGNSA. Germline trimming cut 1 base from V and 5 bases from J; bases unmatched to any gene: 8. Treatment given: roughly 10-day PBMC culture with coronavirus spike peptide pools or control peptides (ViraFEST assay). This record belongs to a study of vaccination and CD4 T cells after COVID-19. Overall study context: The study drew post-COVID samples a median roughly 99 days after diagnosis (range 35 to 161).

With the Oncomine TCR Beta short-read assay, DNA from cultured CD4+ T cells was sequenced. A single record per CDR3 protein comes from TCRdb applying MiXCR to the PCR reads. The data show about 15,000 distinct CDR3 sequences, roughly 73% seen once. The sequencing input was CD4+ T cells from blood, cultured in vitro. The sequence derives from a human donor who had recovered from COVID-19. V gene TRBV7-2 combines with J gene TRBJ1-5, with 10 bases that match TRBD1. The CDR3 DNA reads TGTGCCAGCAGCTTAGGTCCGGGACAGGGGAGGTATCAGCCCCAGCATTTT. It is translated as CASSLGPGQGRYQPQHF. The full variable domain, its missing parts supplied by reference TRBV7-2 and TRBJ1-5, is GAGVSQSPSNKVTEKGKDVELRCDPISGHTALYWYRQSLGQGLEFLIYFQGNSAPDKSGLPSDRFSAERTGGSVSTLTIQRTQQEDSAVYLCASSLGPGQGRYQPQHFGDGTRLSIL.